One sample yielded the 25 T cell receptor beta chains listed below, sequenced in a study of cytomegalovirus exposure and HLA in healthy donors. TCRdb's copy holds only in-frame clones and misses some; the assay was immunoSEQ multiplex PCR. The table shows about 240,000 clones, with 87% occurring only once. Sequencing was done on a sample of PBMCs. All receptors come from a man younger than 35 in good health and CMV-seronegative.

The chain has TRBV5-1 and TRBJ2-1, with 12 bases that match TRBD2. V shed 4 bases and J 7 bases; nucleotides not matched to a gene: 9. Looked up from germline, CDR1 is SGHRS and CDR2 is YFSETQ. CDR3 length: 16 amino acids. This chain's CDR3 is CASSPGLAGGPNEQFF. The CDR3 bases are TGCGCCAGCAGCCCGGGTCTAGCGGGAGGGCCGAATGAGCAGTTCTTC.

The chain is built from TRBV7-2 and TRBJ2-7; 7 bases fit TRBD2. Germline CDR1 is SGHTA and CDR2 is FQGNSA. The CDR3 runs 13 residues. Trimming removed 5 bases from V and 13 bases from J; junction bases left unmatched: 14. The CDR3 loop reads CASSPSDRLAAYF. The CDR3 bases are TGTGCCAGCAGCCCCTCTGATCGTCTAGCGGCCTACTTC.

CDR3: CASSVAGTRLDTQYF. CDR3 DNA sequence: TGTGCCAGCAGCGTCGCCGGGACTAGACTAGATACGCAGTATTTT. The J gene is TRBJ2-3, the V gene TRBV9; 8 bases line up with TRBD2. The germline V gene has CDR1 SGDLS and CDR2 YYNGEE. This CDR3 is 15 amino acids long. The V and J ends lost 2 bases and 5 bases, in that order; junction bases with no gene match: 7.

This chain joins TRBV6-5 and TRBJ1-3; 7 positions match TRBD1. J lost 2 bases, V lost 6 bases, and 4 bases had no gene match. Germline CDR1 MNHEY, CDR2 SVGAGI. CDR3 size: 14 residues. The CDR3: CASRAQGAGNTIYF. The CDR3 DNA sequence: TGTGCCAGCAGAGCCCAGGGGGCTGGAAACACCATATATTTT.

This clone came up once. The genes are TRBV11-3 and TRBJ1-5; D possibly corresponds to TRBD1 (5 bases). This CDR3 is 14 amino acids long. Between the trimmed V and J ends, which lost 2 bases and 8 bases, there was a span of 13 bases. Germline CDR1 SGHNT, CDR2 YENEEA. CDR3 loop: CASSLFKEGKPQHF. The CDR3 region has the DNA TGTGCCAGCAGCTTATTTAAGGAGGGGAAGCCCCAGCATTTT.

V is TRBV7-2 and J is TRBJ1-2; D possibly corresponds to TRBD1 (6 bases). V lost 5 bases and J lost 1, with 14 bases in between. This CDR3 has 15 residues. The germline V gene has CDR1 SGHTA and CDR2 FQGNSA. This CDR3 is CASSPYRASNYGYTF. CDR3 bases: TGTGCCAGCAGCCCTTACAGGGCGAGTAACTATGGCTACACCTTC.

The rearrangement joins TRBV28 to TRBJ2-6; 7 nucleotides match TRBD1. Germline V gene data show CDR1 as MDHEN and CDR2 as SYDVKM. The CDR3 has 15 residues. With 8 bases clipped from V and 5 bases from J, the junction kept 9 bases outside the gene matches. The CDR3 spells CASGQGDRWANVLTF. The CDR3 nucleotides read TGTGCCAGCGGGCAGGGGGATCGGTGGGCCAACGTCCTGACTTTC.

V is TRBV5-1 and J is TRBJ1-4; tentatively, D is TRBD1 (5 bases). V dropped 0 bases and J dropped 7 bases, with 13 bases sitting between them. The germline gives CDR1 SGHRS, CDR2 YFSETQ. There are 15 residues in the CDR3. The CDR3 DNA follows: TGCGCCAGCAGCTTGGGGCAGGGAGGGATTGAAAAACTGTTTTTT. It specifies CASSLGQGGIEKLFF.

V gene TRBV2 combines with J gene TRBJ2-2; TRBD2 aligns across 10 bases. CDR3 size: 17 residues. J lost 0 bases, V lost 5 bases, and 6 bases had no gene match. Germline V CDR1 and CDR2: SNHLY, FYNNEI. CDR3 nucleotides: TGTGCCAGCAGTTACTCAGGACTAGCGGCGAACACCGGGGAGCTGTTTTTT. It specifies CASSYSGLAANTGELFF.

The chain carries TRBV27 and TRBJ2-5; TRBD2 aligns across 7 bases. J was trimmed by 2 bases and V by 4 bases; bases with no gene match: 7. This CDR3 is built from 15 residues. Germline V gene data show CDR1 as MNHEY and CDR2 as SMNVEV (reference sequence). The CDR3, as DNA: TGTGCCAGCAGTTCCTTACTAGCGTTGCAAGAGACCCAGTACTTC. Amino acid sequence: CASSSLLALQETQYF.

The J gene is TRBJ1-6, the V gene TRBV7-6; D is possibly TRBD1 (5 bases). Per the germline V gene, CDR1 is SGHVS and CDR2 is FNYEAQ. The CDR3 is 15 residues long. Trimming removed 4 bases from V and 9 bases from J, with 16 bases in between. CDR3 DNA: TGTGCCAGCAGCTCCCTTAGGGGCAGGGTTTCACCCCTCCACTTT. Translated, it gives CASSSLRGRVSPLHF.

The CDR3 sequence is CATTTGTRSNYEQYF. CDR3 DNA: TGTGCCACAACCACCGGGACACGATCTAACTACGAGCAGTACTTC. The genes are TRBV6-5 and TRBJ2-7; possibly TRBD1 for D (6 bases). The CDR3 totals 15 residues. CDR1 and CDR2 (germline): MNHEY, SVGAGI. V lost 10 bases and J 3 bases, leaving 22 bases between the germline ends.

This clone was counted a single time. The rearrangement uses TRBV6-5 and TRBJ2-3; 7 bases align to TRBD2. Germline trimming cut 6 bases from V and 3 bases from J; bases unmatched to any gene: 9. Germline CDR1 reads MNHEY; CDR2 reads SVGAGI. The CDR3 extends over 15 amino acids. The CDR3 sequence is CASSDGGRLTDTQYF. CDR3 DNA sequence: TGTGCCAGCAGCGACGGGGGGAGGTTGACAGATACGCAGTATTTT.

This sequence joins TRBV7-9 and TRBJ2-5; 7 bases are a match to TRBD2. Germline V lookup: CDR1 SEHNR, CDR2 FQNEAQ (reference sequence). J lost 5 bases, V lost 5 bases, and 17 bases had no gene match. The CDR3 is 17 residues long. CDR3 residues: CASSRSGPRGSYETQYF. As DNA, the CDR3 is TGTGCCAGCAGCCGATCGGGACCACGCGGGAGTTATGAGACCCAGTACTTC.

This clone showed up just once. The gene calls are TRBV10-1 and TRBJ2-7; D might be TRBD2 (6 bases). Trimming took off 0 bases at V and 2 bases at J, with 14 bases between the two ends. Germline assignment: CDR1 WNHNN and CDR2 SYGVQD (reference sequence). The CDR3 is 16 amino acids. The CDR3 loop is CASSESKTRKTYEQYF. CDR3 nucleotides: TGCGCCAGCAGTGAGTCGAAGACTAGGAAAACCTACGAGCAGTACTTC.

The DNA of the CDR3 is TGTGCCAGCAGTTTAATGGCAAGACAAGAGACCCAGTACTTC. Translating gives CASSLMARQETQYF. This chain connects TRBV27 to TRBJ2-5, with D hard to call. The CDR3 covers 14 residues. V shed 2 bases and J shed 2 bases, with 9 bases lying between them. CDR1 is MNHEY and CDR2 is SMNVEV in the germline V gene (reference sequence).

The chain combines TRBV4-1 with TRBJ1-1; TRBD1 is a possible D gene (6 bases). This CDR3 has 15 amino acids. The V gene lost 2 bases and the J gene lost 0 bases, with 10 bases spanning the gap. The V gene's germline CDR1 is MGHRA and CDR2 YSYEKL. CDR3 in amino acids: CASSQPTGMNTEAFF. The CDR3 coding sequence is TGCGCCAGCAGCCAACCGACAGGAATGAACACTGAAGCTTTCTTT.

This chain uses TRBV30 with TRBJ1-1; maybe TRBD1 (5 bases). V dropped 1 base and J dropped 4 bases, with 13 bases sitting between them. The CDR3 extends over 14 amino acids. Germline V gene sequence: CDR1 GTSNPN, CDR2 SVGIG (reference sequence). The CDR3 loop is CAWSEGVPATEAFF. The CDR3 DNA follows: TGTGCCTGGAGTGAAGGGGTGCCAGCCACTGAAGCTTTCTTT.

The chain has TRBV29-1 and TRBJ2-2; 7 bases fit TRBD1. Germline V gives CDR1 SQVTM, CDR2 ANQGSEA. Unmatched junction bases numbered 1, after V lost 3 bases and J lost 6 bases. The CDR3 is 12 residues long. CDR3 nucleotides: TGCAGCGTTGACACAGGGGCCGGGGAGCTGTTTTTT. The encoded protein is CSVDTGAGELFF.

The chain couples TRBV2 to TRBJ1-1, with TRBD1 as a possible D gene (5 bases). V shed 4 bases and J shed 4 bases, with 7 bases lying between them. The CDR3 sequence is 12 residues long. The germline CDR1 and CDR2 sequences are SNHLY and FYNNEI. The DNA for the CDR3 is TGTGCCAGCAGTGCTGGGGCCACTGAAGCTTTCTTT. Protein sequence: CASSAGATEAFF.

J is TRBJ2-7 and V is TRBV7-8, with a weak D call TRBD1 (6 bases). V shed 5 bases and J shed 1 base, with 15 bases lying between them. Germline values: CDR1 SGHVS, CDR2 FQNEAQ. The CDR3 is 15 residues long. The CDR3: CASSPHRDKSYEQYF. CDR3 sequence (DNA): TGTGCCAGCAGCCCTCACCGGGACAAGTCCTACGAGCAGTACTTC.

The V call is TRBV27, the J call TRBJ2-3; D is unresolved. The CDR3 runs 13 residues. Germline CDR1 reads MNHEY; CDR2 reads SMNVEV (reference sequence). V shed 5 bases and J shed 4 bases, with 10 bases lying between them. The CDR3: CASSPLASDTQYF. DNA of the CDR3: TGTGCCAGCAGTCCCCTCGCGTCAGATACGCAGTATTTT.

Note on this clone: Other nucleotide sequences in the sample specify the same CDR3. The chain employs TRBV2 and TRBJ2-5; maybe TRBD1 (6 bases). V was shortened by 6 bases and J by 2 bases, with 7 bases between the two germline ends. The CDR3 covers 12 residues. Germline V gives CDR1 SNHLY, CDR2 FYNNEI. CDR3 amino acids: CASRQGQETQYF. CDR3 in DNA: TGTGCCAGCAGGCAGGGGCAAGAGACCCAGTACTTC. Full variable domain (missing parts from reference TRBV2 and TRBJ2-5): EPEVTQTPSHQVTQMGQEVILRCVPISNHLYFYWYRQILGQKVEFLVSFYNNEISEKSEIFDDQFSVERPDGSNFTLKIRSTKLEDSAMYFCASRQGQETQYFGPGTRLLVL.

The chain employs TRBV19 and TRBJ2-7; 11 nucleotides agree with TRBD2. The V gene's germline CDR1 is LNHDA and CDR2 SQIVND (reference sequence). The CDR3 runs to 16 residues. The V and J ends lost 3 bases and 2 bases, in that order; junction bases with no gene match: 6. Here the CDR3 DNA reads TGTGCCAGTAGTATCCGGCTAGCGGGGGGCACCTACGAGCAGTACTTC. Residues: CASSIRLAGGTYEQYF.

The rearrangement joins TRBV5-1 to TRBJ2-1; the D gene is possibly TRBD1 (7 bases). Germline V gene sequence: CDR1 SGHRS, CDR2 YFSETQ. Trimming stripped 4 bases from V and 5 bases from J, with 10 bases between. The CDR3 runs 13 residues. The CDR3 DNA reads as TGCGCCAGCAGCGCGGGACAGAACAATGAGCAGTTCTTC. Residues: CASSAGQNNEQFF.